Presented here are 16 T cell receptor beta chains from one specimen sequenced in a study of brain T cells in children with intractable seizures. Time point noted: blood from clinic visit 5 months post-surgery; TSC patient then seizure free. Measured with immunoSEQ multiplex PCR; TCRdb has only the in-frame clones, and not every one. The sample has 340,000 or so clones; 93% are singletons. The source material was peripheral blood, sampled approximately 5 months after surgery. The receptor source for this set is a boy younger than two with tuberous sclerosis and intractable seizures.

V usage is TRBV19 and J usage is TRBJ2-7, with 8 bases matching TRBD2. J was trimmed by 2 bases and V by 0 bases; bases with no gene match: 3. The CDR3 contains 15 residues. The V gene's germline CDR1 is LNHDA and CDR2 SQIVND (reference sequence). The CDR3 protein is CASSIDKLAAYEQYF. CDR3 coding DNA: TGTGCCAGTAGTATAGATAAACTAGCGGCCTACGAGCAGTACTTC.

This clone was seen once. The genes are TRBV19 and TRBJ1-1; D remains ambiguous. This CDR3 contains 15 residues. V was shortened by 7 bases and J by 0 bases, with 15 bases between the two germline ends. In germline, CDR1 is LNHDA, CDR2 SQIVND (reference sequence). CDR3 sequence (DNA): TGTGCCAGTACCCCCGCAGGAAGAATGAACACTGAAGCTTTCTTT. Its protein is CASTPAGRMNTEAFF.

This chain connects TRBV5-6 to TRBJ2-7; 8 bases align to TRBD2. The germline CDR1 and CDR2 sequences are SGHDT and YYEEEE. V was pared by 3 bases and J by 6 bases, with 11 bases of the junction left unmatched. The CDR3 has 15 residues. The CDR3 protein is CASSSQSGRGSEQYF. In DNA, the CDR3 is TGTGCCAGCAGCTCTCAAAGCGGGAGAGGCAGCGAGCAGTACTTC.

V and J are TRBV29-1 and TRBJ2-5; D may match TRBD1 or TRBD2 (5 bases each). The CDR3 is 12 amino acids. Trimming left V 3 bases short and J 5 bases short, with 10 bases between. Looked up from germline, CDR1 is SQVTM and CDR2 is ANQGSEA. CDR3 in amino acids: CSVDGAEETQYF. The CDR3 DNA reads TGCAGCGTTGACGGGGCCGAGGAGACCCAGTACTTC.

The chain combines TRBV9 with TRBJ1-2; the D gene is possibly TRBD1 (5 bases). From germline, CDR1 is SGDLS and CDR2 YYNGEE. The ends were cut back, 2 bases at V and 1 base at J, with 15 bases in the middle. The CDR3 length is 16 residues. CDR3 loop: CASSVTGDDYNYGYTF. The CDR3, as DNA: TGTGCCAGCAGCGTTACAGGTGACGACTATAACTATGGCTACACCTTC.

This chain joins TRBV5-1 and TRBJ2-1; tentative D call: TRBD1 (6 bases). Trimming removed 1 base at V and 5 bases at J, with 13 bases between. CDR3 length: 15 residues. The germline V gene has CDR1 SGHRS and CDR2 YFSETQ. CDR3 bases: TGCGCCAGCAGCTTGAGGCAGGGGATGAACAATGAGCAGTTCTTC. Translation: CASSLRQGMNNEQFF. The entire variable domain, with the rest obtained from reference TRBV5-1 and TRBJ2-1, is as follows: KAGVTQTPRYLIKTRGQQVTLSCSPISGHRSVSWYQQTPGQGLQFLFEYFSETQRNKGNFPGRFSGRQFSNSRSEMNVSTLELGDSALYLCASSLRQGMNNEQFFGPGTRLTVL.

This chain's CDR3 is CASSYQGLREQYF. CDR3 sequence (DNA): TGTGCCAGCAGTTACCAAGGGCTAAGGGAGCAGTACTTC. This rearrangement joins TRBV6-5 to TRBJ2-7; D ambiguous. Germline V CDR1 and CDR2: MNHEY, SVGAGI. Trimming removed 2 bases at V and 7 bases at J, with 12 bases between. The CDR3 has 13 amino acids.

The chain combines TRBV5-4 with TRBJ2-2; TRBD1 aligns across 7 bases. The CDR3 covers 16 residues. Per germline, CDR1 SGHNT and CDR2 YYREEE (reference sequence). V shed 3 bases, J shed 4 bases, and the junction held 9 bases outside the gene matches. DNA of the CDR3: TGTGCCAGCAGCTCCAACAGGGGCGCTGGCACCGGGGAGCTGTTTTTT. Protein product: CASSSNRGAGTGELFF.

The V call is TRBV30, the J call TRBJ2-7; D not certain. Germline CDR1 and CDR2: GTSNPN and SVGIG (reference sequence). CDR3 length: 14 residues. Trimming shortened V by 4 bases and J by 2 bases, and 15 bases separated the two germline ends. This CDR3 is CAWTGPYSTYEQYF. CDR3 coding DNA: TGTGCCTGGACCGGCCCTTACAGTACCTACGAGCAGTACTTC.

V and J are TRBV20-1 and TRBJ2-2, with 9 nucleotides matching TRBD2. Germline CDR1 and CDR2: DFQATT and SNEGSKA (reference sequence). The CDR3 loop spans 14 amino acids. Trimming removed 6 bases from V and 5 bases from J; junction bases left unmatched: 7. The CDR3 region has the DNA TGCAGTGCAAGTAGCGGGAGTCTTACCGGGGAGCTGTTTTTT. It specifies CSASSGSLTGELFF.

V usage is TRBV4-1 and J usage is TRBJ1-1; D gene unclear. Germline values: CDR1 MGHRA, CDR2 YSYEKL. Trimming pared 1 base from V and 2 bases from J, leaving 11 bases between. This CDR3 region has 15 residues. The CDR3 DNA follows: TGCGCCAGCAGCCAAGTACCGGGGAGTAACACTGAAGCTTTCTTT. Its protein product is CASSQVPGSNTEAFF.

This clone was seen a few times. The CDR3 region has the DNA TGTGCCAGCAGCCAACGCACGTGGTATGGCTACACCTTC. It encodes CASSQRTWYGYTF. The rearrangement joins TRBV3-1 (or the pseudogene TRBV3-2) to TRBJ1-2; no clear D gene. The CDR3 is made up of 13 amino acids. Looked up from germline, CDR1 is LGHDT and CDR2 is YNNKEL (reference sequence). V shed 2 bases and J shed 5 bases, with 9 bases lying between them.

The chain couples TRBV25-1 to TRBJ2-3; D is perhaps TRBD1 (6 bases). The CDR3 is 13 amino acids. The V end was cut by 4 bases, the J end by 2 bases, with 7 bases between. CDR1 MGHDK and CDR2 SYGVNS come from the germline V gene. CDR3 in DNA: TGTGCCAGCAGTGCAGGGGACACAGATACGCAGTATTTT. Its protein product is CASSAGDTDTQYF.

The V and J genes are TRBV7-9 and TRBJ1-6; D is possibly TRBD1 (6 bases). V shed 1 base and J shed 3 bases, with 13 bases lying between them. Germline V gene sequence: CDR1 SEHNR, CDR2 FQNEAQ (reference sequence). The CDR3 loop spans 17 amino acids. The CDR3, as DNA: TGTGCCAGCAGCTTAGGATCGGGGGGCCGCTATAATTCACCCCTCCACTTT. It translates to CASSLGSGGRYNSPLHF. Filled out from reference TRBV7-9 and TRBJ1-6, the complete variable domain reads DTGVSQNPRHKITKRGQNVTFRCDPISEHNRLYWYRQTLGQGPEFLTYFQNEAQLEKSRLLSDRFSAERPKGSFSTLEIQRTEQGDSAMYLCASSLGSGGRYNSPLHFGNGTRLTVT.

Turning to this clone: Distinct nucleotide sequences in the sample also encode this CDR3. The chain has TRBV12-3 or TRBV12-4 and TRBJ1-1; D is uncertain. Between the trimmed V and J ends, which lost 3 bases and 1 base, there was a span of 6 bases. The CDR3 runs 13 residues. CDR3 sequence reads: CASSFGGNTEAFF. CDR3 nucleotide sequence: TGTGCCAGCAGTTTTGGAGGGAACACTGAAGCTTTCTTT.

The chain links TRBV30 to TRBJ1-1; 7 bases are a match to TRBD1. This CDR3 is built from 13 residues. The V segment lost 4 bases and the J segment 3 bases; nucleotides outside the gene matches: 5. CDR1 is GTSNPN, CDR2 SVGIG, per germline (reference sequence). In nucleotides, the CDR3 is TGTGCCTGGACAGGGGGAACTTACACTGAAGCTTTCTTT. It yields the protein CAWTGGTYTEAFF.